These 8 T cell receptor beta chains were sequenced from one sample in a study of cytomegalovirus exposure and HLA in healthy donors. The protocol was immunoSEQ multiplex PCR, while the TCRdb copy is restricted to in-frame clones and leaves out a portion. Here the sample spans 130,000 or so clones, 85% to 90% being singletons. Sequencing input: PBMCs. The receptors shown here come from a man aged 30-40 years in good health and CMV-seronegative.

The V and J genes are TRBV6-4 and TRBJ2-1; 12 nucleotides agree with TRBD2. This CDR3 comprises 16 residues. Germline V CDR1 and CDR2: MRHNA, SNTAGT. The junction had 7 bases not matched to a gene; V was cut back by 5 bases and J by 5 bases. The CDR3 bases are TGTGCCAGCAGTATCCTAGCGGGGGGGCCGAACAATGAGCAGTTCTTC. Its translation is CASSILAGGPNNEQFF.

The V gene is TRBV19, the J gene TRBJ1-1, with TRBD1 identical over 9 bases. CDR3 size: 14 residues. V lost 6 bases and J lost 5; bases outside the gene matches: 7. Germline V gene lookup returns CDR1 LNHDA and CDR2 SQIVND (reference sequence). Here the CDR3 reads CASREQGAQTEAFF. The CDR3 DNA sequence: TGTGCCAGTAGGGAACAGGGGGCGCAGACTGAAGCTTTCTTT.

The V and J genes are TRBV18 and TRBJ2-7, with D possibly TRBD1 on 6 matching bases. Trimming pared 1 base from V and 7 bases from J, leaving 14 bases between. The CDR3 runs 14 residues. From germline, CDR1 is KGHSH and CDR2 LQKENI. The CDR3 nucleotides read TGTGCCAGCTCACCACTAACAGGGATCCAGGAGCAGTACTTC. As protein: CASSPLTGIQEQYF. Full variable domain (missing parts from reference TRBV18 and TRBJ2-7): NAGVMQNPRHLVRRRGQEARLRCSPMKGHSHVYWYRQLPEEGLKFMVYLQKENIIDESGMPKERFSAEFPKEGPSILRIQQVVRGDSAAYFCASSPLTGIQEQYFGPGTRLTVT.

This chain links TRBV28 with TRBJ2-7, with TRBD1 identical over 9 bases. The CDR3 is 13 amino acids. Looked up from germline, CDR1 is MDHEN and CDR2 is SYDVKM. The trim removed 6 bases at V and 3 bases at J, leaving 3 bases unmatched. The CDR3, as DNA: TGTGCCAGCAGACGGGACAGGGACTACGAGCAGTACTTC. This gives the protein CASRRDRDYEQYF.

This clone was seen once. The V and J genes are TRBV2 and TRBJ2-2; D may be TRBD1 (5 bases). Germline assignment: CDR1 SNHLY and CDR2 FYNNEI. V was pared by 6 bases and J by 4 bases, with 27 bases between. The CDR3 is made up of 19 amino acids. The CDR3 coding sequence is TGTGCCAGCAGACCGGGCCCTGACAGACCTCAGGCCCTCACCGGGGAGCTGTTTTTT. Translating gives CASRPGPDRPQALTGELFF.

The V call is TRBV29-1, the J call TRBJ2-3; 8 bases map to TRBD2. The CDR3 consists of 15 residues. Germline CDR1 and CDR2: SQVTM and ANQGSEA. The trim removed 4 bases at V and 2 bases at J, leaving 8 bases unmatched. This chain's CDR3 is CSVGGSGVSTDTQYF. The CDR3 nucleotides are TGCAGCGTTGGGGGTAGCGGGGTTTCCACAGATACGCAGTATTTT.

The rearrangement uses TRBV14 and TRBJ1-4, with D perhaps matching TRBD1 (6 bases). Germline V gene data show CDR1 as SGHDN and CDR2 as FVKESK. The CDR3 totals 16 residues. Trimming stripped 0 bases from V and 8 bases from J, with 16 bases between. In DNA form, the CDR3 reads TGTGCCAGCAGCCAAGAACGAGACAGGACCCGAGAAAAACTGTTTTTT. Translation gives CASSQERDRTREKLFF.

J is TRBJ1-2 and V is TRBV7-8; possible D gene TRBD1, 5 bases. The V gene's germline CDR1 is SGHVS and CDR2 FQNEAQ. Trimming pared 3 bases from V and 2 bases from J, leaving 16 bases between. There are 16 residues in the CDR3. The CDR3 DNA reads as TGTGCCAGCAGCTTGGTTGGGGCGGAGTCGAACTATGGCTACACCTTC. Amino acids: CASSLVGAESNYGYTF.